This T cell receptor beta chain was obtained from a study of T cells in Graves' hyperthyroidism and ophthalmopathy. The germline V gene encodes CDR1 KGHSH and CDR2 LQKENI. The CDR3 length is 15 residues. The ends were cut back, 2 bases at V and 7 bases at J, with 14 bases in the middle. Study-wide findings and caveats: The model foresaw ophthalmopathy a median 6.5 months prior to onset.

RNA transcripts served as the template for amplifying TCR beta CDR3 regions. During a first-round RT-PCR of the TCR CDR3, the HTBI primer set was used. TCRdb itself ran the multiplex PCR reads through MiXCR, one entry per CDR3 protein. The profile shows around 370,000 distinct CDR3 sequences, roughly 20% of them singletons. Extraction of PBMCs used 10 ml of fresh peripheral blood. The table lists this clonotype with a few counts. The antigen is unknown. This TCR derives from a man aged 18 to 30 with Graves' ophthalmopathy. Sequenced input: blood. The chain uses TRBV18 and TRBJ1-4; maybe TRBD1 (5 bases). CDR3 coding DNA: TGTGCCAGCTCACCAGGGTCTCAGGGTGGTGAAAAACTGTTTTTT. It is translated as CASSPGSQGGEKLFF.